The rows below give T cell receptor beta chains drawn from one sample of a study of T cells after yellow fever vaccination. Via MiXCR, TCRdb re-called the 5' RACE reads, giving one row per CDR3 protein. The repertoire holds hundreds of thousands of distinct CDR3 sequences, with roughly an eighth as singletons. The sample in question was PBMCs, obtained on the day of the yellow fever booster vaccination. These receptors all come from a man aged 25 to 40 who received the YFV17D yellow fever vaccine. The CDR3 runs from the conserved cysteine through the conserved F or W. D genes are given only for firm matches. Rows give clone size only sometimes, using once, few, many, or a class for an expanded clone.

J | D | V | size | DNA | CDR3
TRBJ2-1 | TRBD2 | TRBV20-1 | few | TGCAGTGCTAGATCCCCGGGGCTAGCGGGAGGGTACAATGAGCAGTTCTTC | CSARSPGLAGGYNEQFF
TRBJ2-1 | NA | TRBV5-1 | NA | TGCGCCAGCAGCTTGAACGAAGGACCCTACAATGAGCAGTTCTTC | CASSLNEGPYNEQFF
TRBJ1-2 | TRBD1 | TRBV10-3 | NA | TGTGCCATCAGACCCGGACAGGGAATGGTGTCCGAAGGCTACACCTTC | CAIRPGQGMVSEGYTF
TRBJ2-5 | NA | TRBV3-1 | NA | TGTGCCAGCAGCCATTCAGAGACCCAGTACTTC | CASSHSETQYF
TRBJ2-1 | NA | TRBV7-2 | NA | TGTGCCAGCAGCCCTACTCTATTGGTTATACATTTCCCCGAGCAGTTCTTC | CASSPTLLVIHFPEQFF
TRBJ2-5 | NA | TRBV27 | once | TGTGCCAGCAGTTTAGAAGCTGGAAACACCCAGTACTTC | CASSLEAGNTQYF
TRBJ2-1 | NA | TRBV7-2 | NA | TGTGCCAGCAGGGTGATGGAGAATGAGCAGTTCTTC | CASRVMENEQFF
TRBJ2-1 | TRBD1 | TRBV19 | NA | TGTGCCAGTAGTGGGGGACAGCCTTCGGTCAGAAATGAGCAGTTCTTC | CASSGGQPSVRNEQFF
TRBJ1-2 | NA | TRBV10-2 | NA | TGCGCCAGCAGTGAGGGACAGCCGAATTCGCACTATGGCTACACCTTC | CASSEGQPNSHYGYTF
TRBJ1-2 | NA | TRBV5-6 | many | TGTGCCAGCAGCCAGGACAGAAACTATGGCTACACCTTC | CASSQDRNYGYTF
TRBJ2-7 | NA | TRBV5-1 | NA | TGCGCCAGCAGCTTGGGACAGGCGAGCTCCTACGAGCAGTACTTC | CASSLGQASSYEQYF
TRBJ2-3 | NA | TRBV7-2 | few | TGTGCCAGCGGGGCCGAAGCAGGCGCAGATACGCAGTATTTT | CASGAEAGADTQYF
TRBJ2-1 | NA | TRBV7-2 | few | TGTGCCAGCAGCTTCGCCAGGGCGGGATACTACAATGAGCAGTTCTTC | CASSFARAGYYNEQFF
TRBJ2-3 | NA | TRBV12-3/TRBV12-4 | many | TGTGCCAGCAGTTCGGGACTCCGCACAGATACGCAGTATTTT | CASSSGLRTDTQYF
TRBJ1-2 | NA | TRBV4-3 | NA | TGCGCCAGCAGCCAAGATGGTCAAGTCTATGGCTACACCTTC | CASSQDGQVYGYTF
TRBJ1-5 | NA | TRBV6-2/TRBV6-3 | few | TGTGCCGGGGGACGCGGAGACAATCAGCCCCAGCATTTT | CAGGRGDNQPQHF
TRBJ2-1 | TRBD2 | TRBV20-1 | NA | TGCAGTGCCTTAGCGGGAGGGCCGGATAATGAGCAGTTCTTC | CSALAGGPDNEQFF
TRBJ2-4 | NA | TRBV28 | NA | TGTGCCAGCAGTTTACGGGGTGGAGCCAAAAACATTCAGTACTTC | CASSLRGGAKNIQYF
TRBJ2-7 | NA | TRBV6-5 | NA | TGTGCCAGCAGTTACTCGATAACAGCCACCGACGAGCAGTACTTC | CASSYSITATDEQYF
TRBJ1-5 | NA | TRBV28 | NA | TGTGCCAGCAGCCATTATCGCCCGCCCCAGCATTTT | CASSHYRPPQHF
TRBJ2-1 | TRBD2 | TRBV11-2 | NA | TGTGCCAGCAGCGCCGGGACTAGCGGGAGTTTTGAGCAGTTCTTC | CASSAGTSGSFEQFF
TRBJ2-1 | NA | TRBV20-1 | NA | TGCAGTGCTACCCCGTCTAGAGGCTTGATGAGTGAGCAGTTCTTC | CSATPSRGLMSEQFF
TRBJ2-1 | NA | TRBV29-1 | few | TGCAGCGTGGGGGGTTCCCAAACGGGTGAGCAGTTCTTC | CSVGGSQTGEQFF
TRBJ2-1 | NA | TRBV5-1 | NA | TGCGCCAGCAGCTTGGGGGACAAGGGACCAAGCTCCTACAATGAGCAGTTCTTC | CASSLGDKGPSSYNEQFF
TRBJ2-3 | NA | TRBV7-2 | NA | TGTGCCAGCAGCTCTCGGGTTTCCCCGGGGGATACGCAGTATTTT | CASSSRVSPGDTQYF
TRBJ2-4 | NA | TRBV30 | NA | TGTGCCTGGAGTTTCACAACGAGTGGGGACATTCAGTACTTC | CAWSFTTSGDIQYF
TRBJ1-1 | TRBD1 | TRBV7-9 | few | TGTGCCAGCAGCCTCAGGGGGCGCACTGAAGCTTTCTTT | CASSLRGRTEAFF
TRBJ1-2 | NA | TRBV12-3/TRBV12-4 | few | TGTGCCAGCAGAACCGGGACTGAGGGCTACACCTTC | CASRTGTEGYTF
TRBJ2-2 | NA | TRBV10-3 | once | TGTGCCATCAGTGAGAATTTACAGGGGAACACCGGGGAGCTGTTTTTT | CAISENLQGNTGELFF
TRBJ1-5 | NA | TRBV24-1 | NA | TGTGCCACCAGTGATAGGAGGAGCAATCAGCCCCAGCATTTT | CATSDRRSNQPQHF
TRBJ2-3 | NA | TRBV7-2 | NA | TGTGCCAGCAGCTTAGCGCCCGGGGTTTTCACAGATACGCAGTATTTT | CASSLAPGVFTDTQYF
TRBJ2-4 | TRBD1 | TRBV23-1 | NA | TGCGCCAGCAGTCAATCAAAGACAGGGGGAGCAGACATTCAGTACTTC | CASSQSKTGGADIQYF
TRBJ2-5 | TRBD2 | TRBV28 | few | TGTGCCAGCAGTCCCACCCCTAGCGGGAGAAAAGAGACCCAGTACTTC | CASSPTPSGRKETQYF
TRBJ2-5 | TRBD1 | TRBV7-2 | few | TGTGCCAGCAGCTGGGGGGTCGGGACAGGGGGCGAGGAGACCCAGTACTTC | CASSWGVGTGGEETQYF
TRBJ2-7 | NA | TRBV5-1 | many | TGCGCCAGCAGCTTGAGAAATCCCGAGTACGAGCAGTACTTC | CASSLRNPEYEQYF
TRBJ2-7 | NA | TRBV5-1 | NA | TGCGCCAGCAGTACGGGAGTCACCTACGAGCAGTACTTC | CASSTGVTYEQYF
TRBJ1-5 | TRBD1 | TRBV10-3 | NA | TGTGCCATCAGTCGGGACAGTAGCAATCAGCCCCAGCATTTT | CAISRDSSNQPQHF
TRBJ1-1 | NA | TRBV20-1 | NA | TGCAGTGCTCCCCAGGAGGCTGAAGCTTTCTTT | CSAPQEAEAFF
TRBJ1-6 | TRBD1 | TRBV11-2 | few | TGTGCCAGCAGCTTGGGGTTGACAGGGGCCGGTTCACCCCTCCACTTT | CASSLGLTGAGSPLHF
TRBJ2-1 | TRBD1 | TRBV5-1 | NA | TGCGCCAGCAGCTTTGGACAGGGGGCCGGCAATGAGCAGTTCTTC | CASSFGQGAGNEQFF
TRBJ2-5 | TRBD2 | TRBV4-2 | few | TGTGCCAGCAGCAGTCACAGGGGGCTGTCTAGCGGGAGGACCCCAGAGACCCAGTACTTC | CASSSHRGLSSGRTPETQYF
TRBJ2-7 | TRBD1 | TRBV6-1 | few | TGTGCCAGCAGTCCATGGACAGGGGCCAACGAGCAGTACTTC | CASSPWTGANEQYF
TRBJ1-1 | NA | TRBV23-1 | NA | TGCGCCAGCAGTCCTGCGAACACTGAAGCTTTCTTT | CASSPANTEAFF
TRBJ2-1 | TRBD1 | TRBV7-9 | NA | TGTGCCAGCAGCTTAGCTTACCGGGACAGGGGGATCAATGAGCAGTTCTTC | CASSLAYRDRGINEQFF
TRBJ2-3 | TRBD1 | TRBV14 | NA | TGTGCCAGCAGAGACAGGGGGCAAGATACGCAGTATTTT | CASRDRGQDTQYF